The clone carrying this T cell receptor (beta chain) occurred once. What it binds is unknown. This sample is drawn from a study of Siglec-9 on CD8 T cells in melanoma. The V and J ends lost 2 bases and 3 bases respectively, with 14 bases between them. This CDR3 region has 16 residues. CDR1 and CDR2 (germline): MNHEY, SMNVEV (reference sequence). Assay: immunoSEQ multiplex PCR; the TCRdb copy retains only in-frame clones and omits some. The sample has roughly 30,000 clones, around three quarters seen once. Study-level findings and limits: Siglec-9 reportedly marks and regulates an effector memory CD8+ T-cell subset apparently accumulating in melanoma tumors.

The rearrangement uses TRBV27 and TRBJ2-1, with D possibly matching TRBD2 (6 bases). This receptor was taken from a human donor in good health. Input material: Siglec-9- CD8+ T cells sorted from blood. The CDR3 here is CASSLGGGAVYNEQFF. The CDR3 nucleotides are TGTGCCAGCAGTTTAGGGGGAGGCGCGGTCTACAATGAGCAGTTCTTC.